The entry below gives a single TCR beta chain sequence along with its context. The V gene's germline CDR1 is MGHDK and CDR2 SYGVNS. The CDR3 loop spans 15 amino acids. V was trimmed by 5 bases and J by 2 bases, leaving 15 bases between them. The sample comes from a study of blood T cell repertoires in COVID-19. Study-level background: The study drew acute and convalescent COVID-19 samples from the United States, Italy and Spain. PBMCs, B-cell-depleted T cells, or T cells provided the cDNA or gDNA that made up the material.

In the original workflow: It was from reference gene primer amplification that nucleated cell counts were estimated. The protocol was immunoSEQ multiplex PCR, while the TCRdb copy is restricted to in-frame clones and leaves out a portion. The V and J calls and clone size are taken from that table; D and trimming were inferred from the DNA. The data contain roughly 200,000 clones, about 91% of them singletons. The sequenced sample was peripheral blood. The gene calls are TRBV25-1 and TRBJ2-5; D perhaps matches TRBD1 (6 bases). The clonotype comes from a woman aged 25 to 45 with acute or convalescent COVID-19. Here the CDR3 reads CASSYGTGPQETQYF. CDR3 nucleotides: TGTGCCAGCAGTTACGGTACAGGGCCACAAGAGACCCAGTACTTC.